The clone carrying this T cell receptor (beta chain) occurred a few times. Its cognate antigen is unknown. These data originate in a study of blood T cells in healthy people across ages. Study-wide findings and caveats: Correlation between TCR beta diversity and naive T cell percentage was strong.

The use of a sample-barcoded 5' primer and a J-beta primer mix characterized a second PCR of about 7 to 12 cycles. Each cDNA molecule carried a tag from a template-switch adaptor that contained 12 random nucleotides. Every sample gave at least 2.5 million paired-end reads containing CDR3. TCRdb redid the calling of the 5' RACE reads with MiXCR, one entry per CDR3 protein. The table has hundreds of thousands of distinct CDR3 sequences, roughly a quarter seen once; the top ten hold about 3.9%. These data were also filed under a second study, of T cells of mothers and their children.

What was sequenced was blood. This sequence was found in a boy aged 2 to 10 in good health.

The CDR3 loop reads CASSSSGRAGEQYF. For the CDR3, the DNA is TGTGCCAGCTCATCTAGCGGGAGGGCCGGCGAGCAGTACTTC. The chain employs TRBV18 and TRBJ2-7, with 12 positions matching TRBD2. The CDR3 is 14 amino acids. Germline lookup yields CDR1 KGHSH and CDR2 LQKENI. Germline trimming cut 5 bases from V and 6 bases from J; bases unmatched to any gene: 5.